This T cell receptor beta chain was observed in a study of blood T cells in healthy people across ages. Trimming removed 3 bases at V and 0 bases at J, with 6 bases between. CDR1 is DFQATT and CDR2 is SNEGSKA in the germline V gene (reference sequence). The CDR3 loop spans 13 amino acids. Primers used in a second PCR of about 7 to 11 cycles were a sample-barcoded 5' primer and a J-beta primer mix. TCRdb processed the 5' RACE reads anew with MiXCR; each CDR3 protein has one entry. The sample shows 710,000 or so distinct CDR3 sequences, about a third of them seen only once. This clonotype was detected many times.

The rearrangement links TRBV20-1 to TRBJ1-5, with D unclear. The sequence was collected from a woman older than 75 in good health. Sequencing used blood. Here the CDR3 reads CSASQSSNQPQHF. In nucleotides, the CDR3 is TGCAGTGCTAGCCAGAGTAGCAATCAGCCCCAGCATTTT.